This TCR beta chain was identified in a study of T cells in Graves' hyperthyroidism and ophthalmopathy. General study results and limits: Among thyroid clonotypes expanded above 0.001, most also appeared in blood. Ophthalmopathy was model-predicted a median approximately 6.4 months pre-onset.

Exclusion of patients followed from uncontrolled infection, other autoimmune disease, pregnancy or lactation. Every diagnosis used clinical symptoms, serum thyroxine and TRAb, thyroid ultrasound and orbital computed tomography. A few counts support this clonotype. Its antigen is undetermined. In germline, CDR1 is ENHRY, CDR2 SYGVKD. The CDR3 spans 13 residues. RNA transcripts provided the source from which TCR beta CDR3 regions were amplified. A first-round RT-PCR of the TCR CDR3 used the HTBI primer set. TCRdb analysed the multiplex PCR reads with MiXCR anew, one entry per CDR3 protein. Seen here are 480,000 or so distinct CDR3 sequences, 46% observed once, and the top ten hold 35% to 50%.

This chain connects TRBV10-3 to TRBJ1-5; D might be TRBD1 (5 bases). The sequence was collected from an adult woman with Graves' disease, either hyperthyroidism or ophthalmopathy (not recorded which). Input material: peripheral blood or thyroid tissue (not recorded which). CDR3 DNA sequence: TGTGCTCGCGGGGGAGGGAGCAATCAGCCCCAGCATTTT. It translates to CARGGGSNQPQHF.